Each of the 15 T cell receptor beta chains below was sequenced from the same sample in a study of beta chain features in type 1 diabetes. Study-level findings and limits: Shortening of TCRB CDR3s, moderate but significant, appeared in all four CD4+ subsets of Type 1 diabetes patients.

cDNA synthesis used the whole RNA isolate, giving expressed TCRB sequences. The method was immunoSEQ multiplex PCR; TCRdb's version includes in-frame clones alone and lacks a portion of them. Of around 280,000 clones listed, over 12% are singletons. These TCRs are of unknown antigen specificity. Material for sequencing was naive CD4+ T cells from blood. The source of these receptors is a man aged 18 to 30 with type 1 diabetes.

Only a few counts were recorded for this clone. The chain carries TRBV30 and TRBJ2-1; 12 bases map to TRBD2. Germline V gene data show CDR1 as GTSNPN and CDR2 as SVGIG (reference sequence). J gave up 3 bases and V 0 bases, and 15 bases lay outside the gene matches. The CDR3 spans 20 residues. The CDR3 reads CAWSVWGRRTSGRFYNEQFF. CDR3 DNA: TGTGCCTGGAGTGTATGGGGACGCCGAACTAGCGGGAGGTTCTACAATGAGCAGTTCTTC.

This clone was found a few times. This chain joins TRBV7-2 and TRBJ2-7; D gene uncertain. This CDR3 contains 16 residues. The ends were cut back, 1 base at V and 8 bases at J, with 21 bases in the middle. Germline CDR1 reads SGHTA; CDR2 reads FQGNSA. CDR3 in amino acids: CASSLVHGDIASQQYF. Here the CDR3 DNA reads TGTGCCAGCAGCTTAGTCCATGGCGACATCGCATCCCAGCAGTACTTC.

The J gene is TRBJ1-1, the V gene TRBV29-1, with no clear D. From germline, CDR1 is SQVTM and CDR2 ANQGSEA. The CDR3 consists of 8 residues. The CDR3 DNA reads as TGCAGAGACGGGGAAGCTTTCTTT. It yields the protein CRDGEAFF.

The chain couples TRBV6-1 to TRBJ2-1; the D gene is possibly TRBD1 (6 bases). In germline, CDR1 is MNHNS, CDR2 SASEGT. The CDR3 covers 13 residues. V was pared by 8 bases and J by 6 bases, with 14 bases between. The CDR3 protein is CASGTNGGNEQFF. The CDR3 coding sequence is TGTGCCAGCGGGACAAACGGTGGCAATGAGCAGTTCTTC.

This clone was counted a few times. V and J are TRBV27 and TRBJ1-4; weak D call: TRBD1 (6 bases). The CDR3 covers 17 residues. CDR1 and CDR2 from the germline V gene are MNHEY and SMNVEV (reference sequence). V shed 3 bases and J shed 8 bases, with 22 bases lying between them. The DNA for the CDR3 is TGTGCCAGCAGTTTCAAGACAGGACCTCGGCGTGAGGAAAAACTGTTTTTT. This sequence encodes CASSFKTGPRREEKLFF.

The V gene is TRBV4-3, the J gene TRBJ1-2; D is ambiguous. V was trimmed by 0 bases and J by 8 bases, leaving 10 bases between them. CDR3 length equals 13 residues. Germline CDR1 and CDR2: LGHNA and YSLEER. CDR3 region: CASSQEMFGGYTF. The CDR3 region has the DNA TGCGCCAGCAGCCAAGAGATGTTCGGGGGCTACACCTTC.

The V gene is TRBV30, the J gene TRBJ2-1, with D possibly being TRBD2 (6 bases). Germline lookup yields CDR1 GTSNPN and CDR2 SVGIG (reference sequence). V was cut by 1 base and J by 1 base, with 11 bases left in between. This CDR3 has 15 amino acids. CDR3 protein: CAWSEGRFSYNEQFF. CDR3 nucleotides: TGTGCCTGGAGTGAGGGGAGGTTTTCCTACAATGAGCAGTTCTTC.

This sequence joins TRBV14 and TRBJ2-3; D ambiguous. Germline loops: CDR1 SGHDN, CDR2 FVKESK. The CDR3 has 16 amino acids. The V end was cut by 0 bases, the J end by 10 bases, with 20 bases between. The CDR3 DNA reads TGTGCCAGCAGCCAAGATCTGGGTAGCCCCGTCGGCGCGCAGTATTTT. Its translation is CASSQDLGSPVGAQYF.

This clone came up a few times. This chain joins TRBV5-6 and TRBJ2-2, with 7 bases that match TRBD1. Unmatched junction bases numbered 9, after V lost 4 bases and J lost 6 bases. The CDR3 consists of 15 residues. Germline CDR1 is SGHDT and CDR2 is YYEEEE. The CDR3 is CASSTPDREAGELFF. CDR3 bases: TGTGCCAGCAGCACTCCCGACAGGGAAGCCGGGGAGCTGTTTTTT.

Only a few counts were recorded for this clone. The chain uses TRBV4-3 and TRBJ2-1; 9 nucleotides match TRBD2. CDR1 LGHNA and CDR2 YSLEER come from the germline V gene. V was clipped by 1 base and J by 6 bases; unmatched bases: 7. CDR3 size: 16 residues. The CDR3 spells CASSQVTLAGSNEQFF. The CDR3 region has the DNA TGCGCCAGCAGCCAAGTGACCCTAGCGGGGTCCAATGAGCAGTTCTTC.

V gene TRBV6-5 combines with J gene TRBJ2-5; possible D gene TRBD1, 5 bases. The CDR3 runs 12 residues. Trimming left V 5 bases short and J 4 bases short, with 8 bases between. Per germline, CDR1 MNHEY and CDR2 SVGAGI. Here the CDR3 reads CASSRGTETQYF. The DNA for the CDR3 is TGTGCCAGCAGTAGGGGTACAGAGACCCAGTACTTC.

This clone was observed a few times. The chain joins TRBV6-5 to TRBJ1-2; 7 nucleotides line up with TRBD1. The CDR3 has 12 residues. Germline-derived CDR1 and CDR2 are MNHEY and SVGAGI. The trim removed 11 bases at V and 8 bases at J, leaving 11 bases unmatched. CDR3 in DNA: TGTGCCTCCACCCAGGGGGATCTGGGCTACACCTTC. This translates into CASTQGDLGYTF.

The chain uses TRBV29-1 and TRBJ1-2; 8 bases line up with TRBD1. Unmatched junction bases numbered 4, after V lost 0 bases and J lost 1 base. The CDR3 runs to 15 residues. Germline V gives CDR1 SQVTM, CDR2 ANQGSEA. The CDR3 region is CSVEDRGRLNYGYTF. In DNA, the CDR3 is TGCAGCGTTGAAGACAGGGGGCGCCTTAACTATGGCTACACCTTC.

This clone was counted only a few times. This chain joins TRBV15 and TRBJ2-7, with D unresolved. V dropped 0 bases and J dropped 2 bases, with 5 bases sitting between them. The germline CDR1 and CDR2 sequences are LNHNV and YYDKDF (reference sequence). The CDR3 extends over 13 amino acids. The CDR3 spells CATSRDNTYEQYF. The CDR3 region has the DNA TGTGCCACCAGCAGAGACAACACCTACGAGCAGTACTTC.

The J gene is TRBJ2-3, the V gene TRBV30, with 9 bases lining up with TRBD2. Germline CDR1 reads GTSNPN; CDR2 reads SVGIG (reference sequence). The CDR3 is 14 amino acids. Unmatched junction bases numbered 8, after V lost 4 bases and J lost 6 bases. The CDR3, as DNA: TGTGCCTGGACTAGCGGGATTTTTTTTGATACGCAGTATTTT. Translating it yields CAWTSGIFFDTQYF.